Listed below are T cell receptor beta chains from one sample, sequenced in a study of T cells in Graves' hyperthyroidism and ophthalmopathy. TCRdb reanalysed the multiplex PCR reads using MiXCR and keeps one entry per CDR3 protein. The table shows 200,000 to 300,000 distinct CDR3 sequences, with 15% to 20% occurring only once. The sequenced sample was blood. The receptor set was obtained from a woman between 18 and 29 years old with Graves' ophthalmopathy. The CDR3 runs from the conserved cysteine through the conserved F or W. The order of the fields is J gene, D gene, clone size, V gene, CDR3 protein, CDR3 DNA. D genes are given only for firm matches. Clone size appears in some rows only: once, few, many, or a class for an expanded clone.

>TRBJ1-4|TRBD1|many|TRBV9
CASSVSTGGDEKLFF
TGTGCCAGCAGCGTGTCGACAGGGGGAGATGAAAAACTGTTTTTT
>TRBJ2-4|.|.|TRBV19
CASSRGTAENIQYF
TGTGCCAGTAGCCGCGGGACAGCCGAAAACATTCAGTACTTC
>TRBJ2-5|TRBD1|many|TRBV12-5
CASGPNRGETQYF
TGTGCTAGTGGCCCGAACAGGGGTGAGACCCAGTACTTC
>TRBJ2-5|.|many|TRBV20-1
CSASGGPRETQYF
TGCAGTGCTAGTGGGGGCCCCAGGGAGACCCAGTACTTC
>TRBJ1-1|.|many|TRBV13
CASSLWQKINTEAFF
TGTGCCAGCAGCTTATGGCAGAAAATAAACACTGAAGCTTTCTTT
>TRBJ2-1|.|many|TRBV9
CASSVSPNNEQFF
TGTGCCAGCAGCGTTTCTCCTAACAATGAGCAGTTCTTC
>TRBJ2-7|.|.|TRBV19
CASRTNGSSYEQYF
TGTGCCAGTAGGACTAACGGGAGCTCCTACGAGCAGTACTTC
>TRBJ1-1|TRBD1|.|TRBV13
CASSRGLVLNTEAFF
TGTGCCAGCAGCAGGGGGCTGGTATTGAACACTGAAGCTTTCTTT
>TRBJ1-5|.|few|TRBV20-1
CSARLILGGGAYQLQHF
TGCAGTGCTAGACTAATTCTTGGGGGGGGGGCATATCAGCTCCAGCATTTT
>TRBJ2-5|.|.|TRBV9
CASSALNDQQETQYF
TGTGCCAGCAGCGCCCTAAACGACCAGCAAGAGACCCAGTACTTC
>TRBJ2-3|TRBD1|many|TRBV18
CASSRDRGQTDTQYF
TGTGCCAGCTCACGGGACAGGGGGCAGACAGATACGCAGTATTTT
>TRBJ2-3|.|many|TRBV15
CATSRDGGPSTDTQYF
TGTGCCACCAGCAGGGACGGGGGGCCCAGCACAGATACGCAGTATTTT
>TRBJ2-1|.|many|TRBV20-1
CSARKLTDNEQFF
TGCAGTGCTAGGAAGCTAACCGACAATGAGCAGTTCTTC
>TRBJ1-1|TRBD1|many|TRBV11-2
CASSGRTGVNTEAFF
TGTGCCAGCAGCGGAAGGACAGGAGTGAACACTGAAGCTTTCTTT
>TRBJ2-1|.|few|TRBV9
CASSVERYTFEQFF
TGTGCCAGCAGCGTAGAAAGGTATACGTTTGAGCAGTTCTTC
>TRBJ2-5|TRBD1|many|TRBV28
CATEPAGTGMETQYF
TGTGCCACCGAGCCCGCCGGGACAGGGATGGAGACCCAGTACTTC
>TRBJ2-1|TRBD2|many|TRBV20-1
CSARPGLAGVMAYNEQFF
TGCAGTGCTAGACCGGGACTAGCGGGAGTAATGGCCTACAATGAGCAGTTCTTC
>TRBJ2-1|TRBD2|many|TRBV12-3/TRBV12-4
CASSPFHSSGSLYNEQFF
TGTGCCAGCAGTCCGTTCCATTCTAGCGGGAGCCTTTACAATGAGCAGTTCTTC
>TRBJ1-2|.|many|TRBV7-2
CASSAGGPLTDGYTF
TGTGCCAGCAGCGCTGGAGGGCCTCTTACTGATGGCTACACCTTC
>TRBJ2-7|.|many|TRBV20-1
CSYATDRTYEQYF
TGCAGTTATGCGACGGACAGAACCTACGAGCAGTACTTC
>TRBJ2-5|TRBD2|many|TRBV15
CATSGGLAGGVETQYF
TGTGCCACCAGCGGAGGACTAGCGGGAGGTGTCGAGACCCAGTACTTC
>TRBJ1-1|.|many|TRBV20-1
CSARGAGANTEAFF
TGCAGTGCTAGAGGGGCAGGAGCGAACACTGAAGCTTTCTTT
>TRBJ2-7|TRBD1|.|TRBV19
CASSPQGQGLEQYF
TGTGCCAGTAGCCCCCAAGGACAGGGGCTCGAGCAGTACTTC
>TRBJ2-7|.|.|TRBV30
CAWSFDLGTYEQYF
TGTGCCTGGAGTTTTGATCTGGGTACCTACGAGCAGTACTTC
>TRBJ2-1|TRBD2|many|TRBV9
CASSVVGGGAYEQFF
TGTGCCAGCAGCGTAGTGGGCGGGGGGGCCTATGAGCAGTTCTTC
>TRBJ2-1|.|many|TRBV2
CASRSASYNEQFF
TGTGCCAGCAGATCCGCCTCCTACAATGAGCAGTTCTTC
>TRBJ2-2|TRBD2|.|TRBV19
CASSRLDGGVGELFF
TGTGCCAGTAGCAGACTGGACGGGGGGGTAGGGGAGCTGTTTTTT
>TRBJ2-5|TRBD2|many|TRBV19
CASSPLAGKETQYF
TGTGCCAGTAGTCCCTTAGCGGGGAAAGAGACCCAGTACTTC
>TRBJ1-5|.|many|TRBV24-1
CATSDGSDDQPQHF
TGTGCCACCAGTGATGGGTCGGACGATCAGCCCCAGCATTTT
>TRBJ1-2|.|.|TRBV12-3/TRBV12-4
CASSASYNYGYTF
TGTGCCAGCAGCGCCAGTTATAACTATGGCTACACCTTC
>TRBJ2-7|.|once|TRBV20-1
CSARAPISTYNEQYF
TGCAGTGCTAGAGCCCCAATTAGTACATACAATGAGCAGTACTTC
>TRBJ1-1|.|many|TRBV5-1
CASSLDTLNTEAFF
TGCGCCAGCAGCTTGGACACCTTGAACACTGAAGCTTTCTTT